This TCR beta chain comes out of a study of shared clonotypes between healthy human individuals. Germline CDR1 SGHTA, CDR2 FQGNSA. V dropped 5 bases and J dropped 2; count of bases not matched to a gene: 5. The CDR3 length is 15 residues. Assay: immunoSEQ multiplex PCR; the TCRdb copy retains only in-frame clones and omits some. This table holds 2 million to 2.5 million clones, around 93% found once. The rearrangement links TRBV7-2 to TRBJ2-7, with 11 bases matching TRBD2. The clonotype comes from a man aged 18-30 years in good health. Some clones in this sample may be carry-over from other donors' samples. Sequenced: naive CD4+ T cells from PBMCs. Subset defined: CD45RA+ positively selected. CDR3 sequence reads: CASSAGTSGTYEQYF. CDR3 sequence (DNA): TGTGCCAGCAGCGCCGGGACTAGCGGAACCTACGAGCAGTACTTC.